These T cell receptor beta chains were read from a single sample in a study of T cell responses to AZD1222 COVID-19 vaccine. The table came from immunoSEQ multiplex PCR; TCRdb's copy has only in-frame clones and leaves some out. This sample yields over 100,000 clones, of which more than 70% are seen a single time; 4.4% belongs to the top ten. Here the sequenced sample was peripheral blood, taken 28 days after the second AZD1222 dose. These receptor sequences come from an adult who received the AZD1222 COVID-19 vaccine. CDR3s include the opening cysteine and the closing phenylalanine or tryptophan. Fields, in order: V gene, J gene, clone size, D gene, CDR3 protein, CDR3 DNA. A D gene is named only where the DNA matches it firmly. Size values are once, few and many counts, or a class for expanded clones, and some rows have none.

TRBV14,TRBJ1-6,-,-,CASSQGLPPPLHF,TGTGCCAGCAGCCAAGGACTGCCTCCACCCCTCCACTTT
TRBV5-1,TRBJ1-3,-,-,CASSPQAGNTIYF,TGCGCCAGCAGCCCGCAAGCCGGAAACACCATATATTTT
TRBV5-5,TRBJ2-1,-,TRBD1,CASSLIPTGGNEQFF,TGTGCCAGCAGCTTGATCCCAACAGGGGGCAATGAGCAGTTCTTC
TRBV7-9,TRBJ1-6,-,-,CASTISGGNSPLHF,TGTGCCAGCACCATCAGTGGGGGTAATTCACCCCTCCACTTT
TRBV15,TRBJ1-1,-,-,CATSRDSGDTEAFF,TGTGCCACCAGCAGAGACTCTGGGGACACTGAAGCTTTCTTT
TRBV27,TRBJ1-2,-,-,CASSSHDYGYTF,TGTGCCAGCAGTTCTCATGATTATGGCTACACCTTC
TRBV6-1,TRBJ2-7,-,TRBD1,CASSGRPDRVYGEQYF,TGTGCCAGCAGTGGGCGACCGGACAGGGTATATGGCGAGCAGTACTTC
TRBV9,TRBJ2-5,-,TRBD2,CASSARIAGETQYF,TGTGCCAGCAGCGCCCGTATAGCGGGGGAGACCCAGTACTTC
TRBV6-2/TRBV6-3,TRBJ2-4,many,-,CASSYSDGGPNIQYF,TGTGCCAGCAGTTACTCTGACGGCGGCCCAAACATTCAGTACTTC
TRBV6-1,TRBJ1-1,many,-,CASSERRREAFF,TGTGCCAGCAGTGAGCGGCGTAGGGAAGCTTTCTTT
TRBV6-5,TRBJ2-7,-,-,CASSYDRADRSEQYF,TGTGCCAGCAGTTATGATAGGGCAGACCGTTCCGAGCAGTACTTC
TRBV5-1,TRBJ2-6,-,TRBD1,CASSLTTGYGSPGANVLTF,TGCGCCAGCAGCTTGACGACAGGGTATGGGTCGCCTGGGGCCAACGTCCTGACTTTC
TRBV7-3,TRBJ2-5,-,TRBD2,CASSLETGGPQTQYF,TGTGCCAGCAGCTTGGAGACGGGGGGGCCCCAGACCCAGTACTTC
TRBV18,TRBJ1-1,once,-,CASSPPAEYTEAFF,TGTGCCAGCTCACCACCGGCGGAGTACACTGAAGCTTTCTTT
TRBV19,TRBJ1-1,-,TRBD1,CASSGRDRIYTEAFF,TGTGCCAGTAGTGGCCGGGACAGGATCTACACTGAAGCTTTCTTT
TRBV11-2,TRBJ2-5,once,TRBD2,CASSLERTSGGLAETQYF,TGTGCCAGCAGCTTAGAAAGGACTAGCGGGGGGCTGGCGGAGACCCAGTACTTC
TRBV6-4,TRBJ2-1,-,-,CASSQFADRVSYNEQFF,TGTGCCAGCAGTCAGTTTGCGGACCGGGTATCCTACAATGAGCAGTTCTTC
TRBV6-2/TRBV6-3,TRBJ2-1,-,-,CASSLRRAKIMNEQFF,TGTGCCAGCAGTTTGAGGAGGGCCAAAATCATGAATGAGCAGTTCTTC
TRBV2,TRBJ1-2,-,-,CASHTVDLSGYTF,TGTGCCAGCCATACCGTGGACCTGAGTGGCTACACCTTC
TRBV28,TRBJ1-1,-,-,CASRLLGGGTEAFF,TGTGCCAGCAGGCTACTGGGGGGGGGCACTGAAGCTTTCTTT
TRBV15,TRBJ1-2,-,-,CATSREGQSFYGYTF,TGTGCCACCAGCAGAGAAGGACAGTCATTCTATGGCTACACCTTC
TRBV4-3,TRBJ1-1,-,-,CASSQGQANTEAFF,TGCGCCAGCAGCCAAGGTCAAGCGAACACTGAAGCTTTCTTT
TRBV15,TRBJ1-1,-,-,CATSKGGLGTEAFF,TGTGCCACCAGCAAAGGGGGGTTGGGGACTGAAGCTTTCTTT
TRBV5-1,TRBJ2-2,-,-,CASTLVGAGELFF,TGCGCCAGCACCTTGGTGGGGGCCGGGGAGCTGTTTTTT
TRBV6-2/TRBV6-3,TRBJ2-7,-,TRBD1,CASSPPLGTGGNYEQYF,TGTGCCAGCAGCCCCCCCCTCGGAACAGGGGGAAACTACGAGCAGTACTTC
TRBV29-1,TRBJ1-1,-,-,CSVRRDRTEAFF,TGCAGCGTGAGACGGGACCGTACCGAAGCTTTCTTT
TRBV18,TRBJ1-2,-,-,CASSPAVFDGYTF,TGTGCCAGCTCACCAGCTGTCTTTGATGGCTACACCTTC
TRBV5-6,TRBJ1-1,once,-,CASSAQTVWTEAFF,TGTGCCAGCAGCGCACAGACGGTATGGACTGAAGCTTTCTTT
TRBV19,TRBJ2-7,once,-,CASSRTGGNVEQYF,TGTGCCAGTAGTAGGACCGGTGGGAACGTCGAGCAGTACTTC
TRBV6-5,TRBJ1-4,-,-,CASSYNEKLFF,TGTGCCAGCAGTTACAATGAAAAACTGTTTTTT
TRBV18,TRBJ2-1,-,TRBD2,CASSQSGSSYNEQFF,TGTGCCAGCTCACAGAGCGGGAGCTCCTACAATGAGCAGTTCTTC
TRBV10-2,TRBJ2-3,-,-,CASSDTDTQYF,TGCGCCAGCAGTGACACAGATACGCAGTATTTT
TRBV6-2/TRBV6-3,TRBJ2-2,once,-,CASSPPGGITGELFF,TGTGCCAGCAGCCCACCGGGGGGCATCACCGGGGAGCTGTTTTTT
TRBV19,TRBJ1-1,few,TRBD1,CASTLTGVNTEAFF,TGTGCCAGTACCTTAACAGGGGTGAACACTGAAGCTTTCTTT
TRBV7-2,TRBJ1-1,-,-,CASSLGVQGNTEAFF,TGTGCCAGCAGCTTAGGTGTACAAGGGAATACTGAAGCTTTCTTT
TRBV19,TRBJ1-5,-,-,CASSTGLGLNQPQHF,TGTGCCAGTAGTACTGGTTTGGGGCTCAATCAGCCCCAGCATTTT
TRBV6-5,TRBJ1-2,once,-,CASNTGSYGYTF,TGTGCCAGCAATACAGGGTCCTATGGCTACACCTTC
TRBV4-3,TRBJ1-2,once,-,CASSQDRGSGYTF,TGCGCCAGCAGCCAAGATAGGGGAAGTGGCTACACCTTC